One sample yielded the 31 T cell receptor beta chains listed below, sequenced in a study of technical replicates of blood from a handful of donors. Method: immunoSEQ multiplex PCR; TCRdb's copy keeps in-frame clones and lacks some. The top ten hold more than 0.3% of the sample, which has about 88,000 clones, just under 95% seen once. The specimen sequenced was T cells isolated from PBMCs. All receptors derive from a human donor in good health.

The chain links TRBV11-3 to TRBJ2-1; D uncertain. CDR3 length equals 14 residues. V lost 1 base to trimming and J lost 7 bases, with 11 bases between them. The germline gives CDR1 SGHNT, CDR2 YENEEA. The DNA of the CDR3 is TGTGCCAGCAGCTTAGTTTCGTGGCGGAATGAGCAGTTCTTC. As protein: CASSLVSWRNEQFF. The variable domain in full, with the rest retrieved from reference TRBV11-3 and TRBJ2-1, is EAGVVQSPRYKIIEKKQPVAFWCNPISGHNTLYWYLQNLGQGPELLIRYENEEAVDDSQLPKDRFSAERLKGVDSTLKIQPAELGDSAVYLCASSLVSWRNEQFFGPGTRLTVL.

The chain uses TRBV14 and TRBJ1-4; D remains ambiguous. There are 17 residues in the CDR3. Germline lookup yields CDR1 SGHDN and CDR2 FVKESK. V dropped 0 bases and J dropped 4 bases, with 15 bases sitting between them. DNA of the CDR3: TGTGCCAGCAGCCAAGAAGCGGCTCGAGCAATTAATGAAAAACTGTTTTTT. Its protein product is CASSQEAARAINEKLFF.

The V call is TRBV7-2, the J call TRBJ2-7; no firm D call. Trimming shortened V by 3 bases and J by 0 bases, and 6 bases separated the two germline ends. The CDR3 is 13 residues long. Germline CDR1 is SGHTA and CDR2 is FQGNSA. CDR3 region: CASSFSSSYEQYF. CDR3 nucleotides: TGTGCCAGCAGCTTTTCTAGCTCCTACGAGCAGTACTTC.

The chain combines TRBV7-2 with TRBJ2-1, with D possibly being TRBD2 (5 bases). Germline loops: CDR1 SGHTA, CDR2 FQGNSA. The CDR3 is 16 residues long. The ends were cut back, 3 bases at V and 6 bases at J, with 18 bases in the middle. CDR3 in amino acids: CASSFYPTMGANEQFF. Written as DNA, the CDR3 is TGTGCCAGCAGCTTTTACCCGACTATGGGCGCCAATGAGCAGTTCTTC. Drawing the rest from reference TRBV7-2 and TRBJ2-1, the complete variable domain is GAGVSQSPSNKVTEKGKDVELRCDPISGHTALYWYRQSLGQGLEFLIYFQGNSAPDKSGLPSDRFSAERTGGSVSTLTIQRTQQEDSAVYLCASSFYPTMGANEQFFGPGTRLTVL.

The chain has TRBV7-8 and TRBJ2-3; D is unclear. The CDR3 is 12 amino acids. Germline CDR1 is SGHVS and CDR2 is FQNEAQ. Trimming pared 1 base from V and 6 bases from J, leaving 5 bases between. The CDR3 is CASSLGADTQYF. In nucleotides, the CDR3 is TGTGCCAGCAGCTTAGGAGCGGATACGCAGTATTTT.

J is TRBJ2-7 and V is TRBV4-1; maybe TRBD2 (6 bases). There are 15 residues in the CDR3. Between the trimmed V and J ends, which lost 0 bases and 2 bases, there was a span of 11 bases. The V gene's germline CDR1 is MGHRA and CDR2 YSYEKL. The CDR3: CASSQDRLGAYEQYF. The CDR3 DNA sequence: TGCGCCAGCAGCCAAGACCGACTAGGGGCCTACGAGCAGTACTTC.

The gene calls are TRBV28 and TRBJ1-5; the match to TRBD1 covers 7 bases. This CDR3 has 16 residues. Germline V gene data show CDR1 as MDHEN and CDR2 as SYDVKM. V dropped 7 bases and J dropped 2; count of bases not matched to a gene: 11. CDR3 sequence (DNA): TGTGCCAGCATCCTACAGGGGAGTGTGGGCAATCAGCCCCAGCATTTT. This codes for CASILQGSVGNQPQHF. The variable domain in full, completed from reference TRBV28 and TRBJ1-5, reads DVKVTQSSRYLVKRTGEKVFLECVQDMDHENMFWYRQDPGLGLRLIYFSYDVKMKEKGDIPEGYSVSREKKERFSLILESASTNQTSMYLCASILQGSVGNQPQHFGDGTRLSIL.

As DNA, the CDR3 is TGTGCCAGCAGTGAACCGCAGGGACAGCCGGAGGAGACCCAGTACTTC. Translation gives CASSEPQGQPEETQYF. The V and J genes are TRBV2 and TRBJ2-5, with 7 bases that match TRBD1. The junction had 11 bases not matched to a gene; V was cut back by 2 bases and J by 5 bases. Germline V gene sequence: CDR1 SNHLY, CDR2 FYNNEI. The length of the CDR3 is 16 residues.

CDR3 bases: TGCGCCAGCAGCTTGGGTGCTGGACACATGAACACTGAAGCTTTCTTT. It yields the protein CASSLGAGHMNTEAFF. The chain has TRBV5-1 and TRBJ1-1; the D gene is possibly TRBD1 (5 bases). The CDR3 covers 16 residues. Between the trimmed V and J ends, which lost 0 bases and 0 bases, there was a span of 12 bases. Germline V lookup: CDR1 SGHRS, CDR2 YFSETQ.

The sample holds one count of this clone. The chain is built from TRBV4-3 and TRBJ2-1; D possibly corresponds to TRBD1 (5 bases). V was shortened by 2 bases and J by 14 bases, with 13 bases between the two germline ends. The CDR3 has 12 residues. Germline V gene data show CDR1 as LGHNA and CDR2 as YSLEER. The CDR3 coding sequence is TGCGCCAGCAGCCAATTAGGGCAGGGAAAGTTCTTC. Translation: CASSQLGQGKFF.

CDR3 nucleotide sequence: TGTGCCAGCAGCTTAGCTGGGGGACTAGCCAAAAACATTCAGTACTTC. It yields the protein CASSLAGGLAKNIQYF. The chain links TRBV7-2 to TRBJ2-4; TRBD2 is a possible D gene (6 bases). V was pared by 0 bases and J by 0 bases, with 9 bases between. Germline V gene lookup returns CDR1 SGHTA and CDR2 FQGNSA. The CDR3 extends over 16 amino acids.

This rearrangement joins TRBV2 to TRBJ2-7; possible D gene TRBD2, 5 bases. The CDR3 covers 14 residues. V was shortened by 6 bases and J by 2 bases, with 14 bases between the two germline ends. Per germline, CDR1 SNHLY and CDR2 FYNNEI. The CDR3 sequence is CASRWEFGAYEQYF. CDR3 DNA sequence: TGTGCCAGCAGGTGGGAATTCGGGGCCTACGAGCAGTACTTC.

The V call is TRBV4-3, the J call TRBJ2-7, with TRBD1 as a possible D gene (5 bases). The germline V gene has CDR1 LGHNA and CDR2 YSLEER. The CDR3 has 14 amino acids. Trimming removed 1 base from V and 2 bases from J, with 9 bases in between. In nucleotides, the CDR3 is TGCGCCAGCAGCCAAGCGACAGTGACCTACGAGCAGTACTTC. Translation: CASSQATVTYEQYF.

The rearrangement links TRBV19 to TRBJ2-1; TRBD2 aligns across 12 bases. The CDR3 has 15 amino acids. The germline CDR1 and CDR2 sequences are LNHDA and SQIVND (reference sequence). V shed 6 bases and J 0 bases; nucleotides not matched to a gene: 0. The CDR3: CASRTSGSSYNEQFF. The DNA of the CDR3 is TGTGCCAGTAGGACTAGCGGGAGCTCCTACAATGAGCAGTTCTTC.

J is TRBJ2-1 and V is TRBV30; 8 bases align to TRBD2. The CDR3 covers 14 residues. Trimming took 2 bases from V and 7 from J; bases not matched to a gene: 7. In germline, CDR1 is GTSNPN, CDR2 SVGIG (reference sequence). The DNA for the CDR3 is TGTGCCTGGAGTACCGGACTAGCAGGGAATGAGCAGTTCTTC. Its protein is CAWSTGLAGNEQFF.

This clone was observed once. This chain uses TRBV5-6 with TRBJ2-3; no firm D call. Germline CDR1 is SGHDT and CDR2 is YYEEEE. CDR3 length equals 12 residues. V lost 0 bases, J lost 5 bases, and 4 bases lay in between. The CDR3 is CASSLGLDTQYF. CDR3 nucleotide sequence: TGTGCCAGCAGCTTGGGACTAGATACGCAGTATTTT.

The V call is TRBV5-1, the J call TRBJ2-1; 8 nucleotides agree with TRBD1. This CDR3 region has 15 residues. CDR1 SGHRS and CDR2 YFSETQ come from the germline V gene. V shed 4 bases, J shed 6 bases, and the junction held 9 bases outside the gene matches. The CDR3 DNA sequence: TGCGCCAGCAGCGCCAGGGGGCGAGTTTCCAATGAGCAGTTCTTC. The encoded protein is CASSARGRVSNEQFF. Complete variable domain (other parts from reference TRBV5-1 and TRBJ2-1): KAGVTQTPRYLIKTRGQQVTLSCSPISGHRSVSWYQQTPGQGLQFLFEYFSETQRNKGNFPGRFSGRQFSNSRSEMNVSTLELGDSALYLCASSARGRVSNEQFFGPGTRLTVL.

V is TRBV4-2 and J is TRBJ1-2, with D maybe TRBD1 (6 bases). CDR1 and CDR2 (germline): LGHNA, YNFKEQ. V was pared by 0 bases and J by 2 bases, with 13 bases between. The CDR3 is 16 amino acids. The CDR3 region is CASSQEFAGANYGYTF. The CDR3 nucleotides are TGTGCCAGCAGCCAAGAATTCGCAGGGGCCAACTATGGCTACACCTTC.

V and J are TRBV27 and TRBJ1-2; D is perhaps TRBD1 (5 bases). V gave up 0 bases and J gave up 1 base, with 15 bases separating them. Germline V gene sequence: CDR1 MNHEY, CDR2 SMNVEV (reference sequence). The CDR3 has 17 amino acids. The CDR3 nucleotides are TGTGCCAGCAGTTTATCAGGGGCCTCCACCTATAACTATGGCTACACCTTC. Translated, it gives CASSLSGASTYNYGYTF.

This sequence joins TRBV29-1 and TRBJ1-5; D gene uncertain. V lost 4 bases and J lost 1, with 11 bases in between. In germline, CDR1 is SQVTM, CDR2 ANQGSEA. This CDR3 region has 14 residues. Written as DNA, the CDR3 is TGCAGCGTTGTAGGCGGGAACAGCAATCAGCCCCAGCATTTT. Protein: CSVVGGNSNQPQHF.

The chain joins TRBV10-3 to TRBJ2-1, with 12 positions matching TRBD2. Trimming cost V 6 bases and J 3 bases; bases outside gene matches: 3. Germline values: CDR1 ENHRY, CDR2 SYGVKD. The CDR3 loop spans 15 amino acids. CDR3 region: CAIRTTSGSYNEQFF. As DNA, the CDR3 is TGTGCCATCAGGACGACTAGCGGGAGCTACAATGAGCAGTTCTTC.

This rearrangement joins TRBV18 to TRBJ2-6; 11 nucleotides align to TRBD1. Germline values: CDR1 KGHSH, CDR2 LQKENI. The length of the CDR3 is 19 residues. Trimming cost V 3 bases and J 1 base; bases outside gene matches: 8. The CDR3, as DNA: TGTGCCAGCTCACCCAGATCGGGGACAGGGGGGTCTGGGGCCAACGTCCTGACTTTC. It translates to CASSPRSGTGGSGANVLTF.

This chain joins TRBV5-1 and TRBJ2-1; TRBD1 matches 12 bases. Germline V gives CDR1 SGHRS, CDR2 YFSETQ. The CDR3 is 17 amino acids. V lost 4 bases to trimming and J lost 7 bases; unmatched junction nucleotides: 12. CDR3 sequence (DNA): TGCGCCAGCAGCCTCGCTCCTCCGGGACAGGGGGCGAATGAGCAGTTCTTC. It specifies CASSLAPPGQGANEQFF.

This clone has only a few counts. The CDR3 coding sequence is TGTGCCAGCAGCGTATCAGCAGCGGCGGAGACCCAGTACTTC. Translation gives CASSVSAAAETQYF. The chain employs TRBV9 and TRBJ2-5, with D perhaps matching TRBD2 (5 bases). CDR1 is SGDLS, CDR2 YYNGEE, per germline. Trimming took off 1 base at V and 5 bases at J, with 12 bases between the two ends. CDR3 size: 14 residues.

The gene calls are TRBV10-3 and TRBJ2-1, with D possibly matching TRBD2 (6 bases). Germline CDR1 is ENHRY and CDR2 is SYGVKD. The CDR3 loop spans 14 amino acids. Trimming left V 5 bases short and J 9 bases short, with 17 bases between. For the CDR3, the DNA is TGTGCCATCAGTCGCGGGGCCGACGGGTCTGAGCAGTTCTTC. Amino acid sequence: CAISRGADGSEQFF.

The chain couples TRBV5-4 to TRBJ2-1, with D perhaps TRBD1 (6 bases). The CDR3 sequence is 14 residues long. V lost 4 bases and J 5 bases, leaving 13 bases between the germline ends. Germline CDR1 SGHNT, CDR2 YYREEE (reference sequence). The CDR3 DNA reads TGTGCCAGCAGCGCCATAGGGACAAACAATGAGCAGTTCTTC. Its protein is CASSAIGTNNEQFF.

This chain links TRBV27 with TRBJ1-5, with unresolved D. Germline lookup yields CDR1 MNHEY and CDR2 SMNVEV (reference sequence). With 3 bases removed from V and 6 bases from J, the gap between germline ends came to 15 bases. This CDR3 has 15 amino acids. The CDR3 nucleotides are TGTGCCAGCAGTTTCGCAGCGGGAAGGGTTCAGCCCCAGCATTTT. It encodes CASSFAAGRVQPQHF.

The rearrangement joins TRBV2 to TRBJ1-5; TRBD1 might be the D (6 bases). CDR3 length: 13 amino acids. The ends were cut back, 5 bases at V and 5 bases at J, with 10 bases in the middle. CDR1 is SNHLY and CDR2 is FYNNEI in the germline V gene. CDR3 amino acids: CASSYSGDQPQHF. DNA of the CDR3: TGTGCCAGCAGTTACTCAGGGGATCAGCCCCAGCATTTT. Together with reference TRBV2 and TRBJ1-5, the CDR3 gives the full variable domain: EPEVTQTPSHQVTQMGQEVILRCVPISNHLYFYWYRQILGQKVEFLVSFYNNEISEKSEIFDDQFSVERPDGSNFTLKIRSTKLEDSAMYFCASSYSGDQPQHFGDGTRLSIL.

V is TRBV6-5 and J is TRBJ2-7, with D maybe TRBD1 (5 bases). This CDR3 has 15 residues. Trimming took 6 bases from V and 3 from J, leaving 18 bases between them. The germline CDR1 and CDR2 sequences are MNHEY and SVGAGI. The CDR3 coding sequence is TGTGCCAGCAGCCCCACCCCCCAGGGCAACTACGAGCAGTACTTC. Its translation is CASSPTPQGNYEQYF.

The chain's CDR3 is CASSFWRQGTSGSNEQFF. For the CDR3, the DNA is TGCGCCAGCAGTTTCTGGCGTCAGGGGACTAGCGGATCCAATGAGCAGTTCTTC. The chain carries TRBV23-1 and TRBJ2-1; 11 nucleotides line up with TRBD2. TRBV23-1 is filed as an ORF, its function uncertain. This CDR3 has 18 amino acids. V gave up 5 bases and J gave up 6 bases; unmatched junction bases: 15.

This chain links TRBV4-1 with TRBJ1-2; perhaps TRBD1 as D (6 bases). CDR1 and CDR2 from the germline V gene are MGHRA and YSYEKL. The ends were cut back, 4 bases at V and 7 bases at J, with 19 bases in the middle. This CDR3 has 15 amino acids. This CDR3 reads CASSPQTGSSGGYTF. The CDR3 nucleotides are TGCGCCAGCAGCCCACAAACAGGGTCTAGCGGTGGCTACACCTTC.